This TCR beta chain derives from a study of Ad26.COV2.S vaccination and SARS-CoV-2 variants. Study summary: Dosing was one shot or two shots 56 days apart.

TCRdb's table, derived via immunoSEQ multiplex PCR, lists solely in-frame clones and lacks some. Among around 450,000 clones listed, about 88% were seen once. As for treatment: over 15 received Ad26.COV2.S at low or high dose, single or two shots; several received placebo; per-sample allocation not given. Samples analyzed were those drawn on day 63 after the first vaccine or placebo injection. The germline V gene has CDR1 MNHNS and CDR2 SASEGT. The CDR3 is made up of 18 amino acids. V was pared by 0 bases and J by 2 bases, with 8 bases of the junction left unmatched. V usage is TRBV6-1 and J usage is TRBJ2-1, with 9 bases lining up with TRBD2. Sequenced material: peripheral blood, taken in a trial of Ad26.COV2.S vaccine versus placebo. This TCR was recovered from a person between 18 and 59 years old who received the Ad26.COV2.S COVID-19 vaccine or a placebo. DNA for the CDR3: TGTGCCAGCAGTGAAGCGCGGGGGGGGCAGGCGACCTACAATGAGCAGTTCTTC. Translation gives CASSEARGGQATYNEQFF.